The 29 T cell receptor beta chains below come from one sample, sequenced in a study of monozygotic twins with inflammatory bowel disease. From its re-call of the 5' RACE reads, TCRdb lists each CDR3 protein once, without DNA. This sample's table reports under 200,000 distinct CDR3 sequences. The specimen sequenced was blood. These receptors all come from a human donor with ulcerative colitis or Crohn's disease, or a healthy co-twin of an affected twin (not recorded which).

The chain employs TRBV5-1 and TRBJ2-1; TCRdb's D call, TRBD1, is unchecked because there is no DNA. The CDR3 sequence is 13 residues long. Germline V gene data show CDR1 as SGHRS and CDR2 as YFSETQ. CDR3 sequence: CASTRVGGVEQFF.

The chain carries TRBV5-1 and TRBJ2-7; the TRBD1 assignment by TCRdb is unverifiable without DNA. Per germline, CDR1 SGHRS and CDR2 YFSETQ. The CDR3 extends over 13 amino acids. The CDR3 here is CASSRGTVYEQYF.

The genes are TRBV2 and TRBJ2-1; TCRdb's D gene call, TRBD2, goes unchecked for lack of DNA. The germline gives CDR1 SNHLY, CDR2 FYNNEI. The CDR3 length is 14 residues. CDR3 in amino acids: CASKGRRSYNEQFF.

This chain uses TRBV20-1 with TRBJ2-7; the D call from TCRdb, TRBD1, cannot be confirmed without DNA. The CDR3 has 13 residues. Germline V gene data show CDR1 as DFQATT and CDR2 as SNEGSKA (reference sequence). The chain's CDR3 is CSLIRDNSYEQYF.

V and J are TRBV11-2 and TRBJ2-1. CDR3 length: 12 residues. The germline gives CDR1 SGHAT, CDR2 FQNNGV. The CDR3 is CASSPTVNEQFF.

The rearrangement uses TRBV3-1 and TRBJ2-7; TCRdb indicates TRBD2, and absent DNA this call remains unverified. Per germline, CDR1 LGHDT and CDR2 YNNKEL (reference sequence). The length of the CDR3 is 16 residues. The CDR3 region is CASSLSRSSGVHEQYF.

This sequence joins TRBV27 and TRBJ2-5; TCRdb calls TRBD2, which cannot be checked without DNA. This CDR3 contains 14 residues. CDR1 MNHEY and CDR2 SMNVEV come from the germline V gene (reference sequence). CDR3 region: CASRGGLPEETQYF.

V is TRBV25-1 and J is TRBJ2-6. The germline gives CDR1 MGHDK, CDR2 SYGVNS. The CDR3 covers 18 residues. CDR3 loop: CASSALTEGNSGANVLTF.

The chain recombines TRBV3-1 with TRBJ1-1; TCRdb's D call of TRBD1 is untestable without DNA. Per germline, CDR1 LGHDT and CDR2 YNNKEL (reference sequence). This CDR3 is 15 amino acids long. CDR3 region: CASSQRTGWGTEAFF.

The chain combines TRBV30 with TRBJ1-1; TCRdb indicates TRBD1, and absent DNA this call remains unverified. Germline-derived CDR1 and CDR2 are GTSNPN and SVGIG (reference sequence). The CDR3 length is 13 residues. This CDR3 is CAWSPGRNTEAFF. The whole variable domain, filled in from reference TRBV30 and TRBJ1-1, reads SQTIHQWPATLVQPVGSPLSLECTVEGTSNPNLYWYRQAAGRGLQLLFYSVGIGQISSEVPQNLSASRPQDRQFILSSKKLLLSDSGFYLCAWSPGRNTEAFFGQGTRLTVV.

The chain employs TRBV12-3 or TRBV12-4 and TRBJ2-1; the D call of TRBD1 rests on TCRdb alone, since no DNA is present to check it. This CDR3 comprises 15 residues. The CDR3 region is CASSTGLVSYNEQFF.

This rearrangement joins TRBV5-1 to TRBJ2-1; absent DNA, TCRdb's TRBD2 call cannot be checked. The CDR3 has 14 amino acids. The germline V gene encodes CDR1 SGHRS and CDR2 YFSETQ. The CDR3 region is CASSLGTSSGEQFF.

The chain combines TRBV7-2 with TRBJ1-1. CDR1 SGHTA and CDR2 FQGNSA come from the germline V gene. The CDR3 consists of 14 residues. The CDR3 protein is CASSLDRGLTEAFF.

CDR3 region: CSARRLAGTYEQYF. The chain carries TRBV20-1 and TRBJ2-7; the D gene TCRdb calls, TRBD2, cannot be checked with no DNA. The CDR3 runs to 14 residues. Germline V gene sequence: CDR1 DFQATT, CDR2 SNEGSKA (reference sequence).

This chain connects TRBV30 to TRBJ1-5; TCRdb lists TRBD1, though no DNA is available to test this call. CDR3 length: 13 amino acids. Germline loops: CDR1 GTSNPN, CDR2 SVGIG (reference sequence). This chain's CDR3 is CAWADRASQPQHF.

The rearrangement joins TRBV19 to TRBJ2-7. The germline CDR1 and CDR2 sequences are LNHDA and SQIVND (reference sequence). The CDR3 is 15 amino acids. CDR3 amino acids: CASSRRPDSSDEQYF.

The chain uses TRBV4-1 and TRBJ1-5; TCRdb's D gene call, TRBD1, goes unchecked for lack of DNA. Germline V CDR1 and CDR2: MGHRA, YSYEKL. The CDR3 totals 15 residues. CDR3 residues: CASSHPGQANQPQHF.

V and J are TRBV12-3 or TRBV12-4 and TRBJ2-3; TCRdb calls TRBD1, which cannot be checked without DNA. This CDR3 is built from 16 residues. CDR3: CASSLSADSSTDTQYF.

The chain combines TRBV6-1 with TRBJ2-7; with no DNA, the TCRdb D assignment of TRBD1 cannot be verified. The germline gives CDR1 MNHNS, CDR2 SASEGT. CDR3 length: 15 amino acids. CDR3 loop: CASSFTGTGAYEQYF.

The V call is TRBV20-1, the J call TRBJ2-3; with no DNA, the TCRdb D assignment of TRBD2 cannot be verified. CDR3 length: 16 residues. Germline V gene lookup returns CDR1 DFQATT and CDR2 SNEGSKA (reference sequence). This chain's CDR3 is CSALLFTSGSTDTQYF.

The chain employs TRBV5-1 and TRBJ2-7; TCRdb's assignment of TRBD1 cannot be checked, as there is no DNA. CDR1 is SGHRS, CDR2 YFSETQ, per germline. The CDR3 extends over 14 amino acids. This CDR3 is CASSSWDLGGEQYF.

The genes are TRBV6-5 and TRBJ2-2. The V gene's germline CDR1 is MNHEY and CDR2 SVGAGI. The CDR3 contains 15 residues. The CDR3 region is CASSYGTKGSGELFF.

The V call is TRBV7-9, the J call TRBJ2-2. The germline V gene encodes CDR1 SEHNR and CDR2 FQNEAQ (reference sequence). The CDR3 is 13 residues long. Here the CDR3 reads CASSATRTGELFF.

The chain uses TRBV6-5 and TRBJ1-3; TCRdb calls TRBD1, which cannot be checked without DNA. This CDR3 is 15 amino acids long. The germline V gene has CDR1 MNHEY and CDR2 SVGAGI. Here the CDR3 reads CASSYSQGAGNTIYF.

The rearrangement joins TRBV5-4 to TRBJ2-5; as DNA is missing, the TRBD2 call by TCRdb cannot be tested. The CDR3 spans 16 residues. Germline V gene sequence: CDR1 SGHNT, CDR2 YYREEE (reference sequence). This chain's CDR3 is CASSRPSSGTGETQYF.

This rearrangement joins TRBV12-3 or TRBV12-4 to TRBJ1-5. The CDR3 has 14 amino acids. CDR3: CASSRSGTYQPQHF.

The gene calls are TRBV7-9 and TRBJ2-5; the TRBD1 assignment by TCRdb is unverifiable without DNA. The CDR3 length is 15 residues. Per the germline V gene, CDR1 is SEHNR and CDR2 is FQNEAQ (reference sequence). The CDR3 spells CASSFPGTGGETQYF.

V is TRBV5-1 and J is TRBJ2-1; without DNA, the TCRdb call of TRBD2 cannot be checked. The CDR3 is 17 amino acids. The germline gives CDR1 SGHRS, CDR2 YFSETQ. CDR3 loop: CASSLERFQRSYNEQFF.

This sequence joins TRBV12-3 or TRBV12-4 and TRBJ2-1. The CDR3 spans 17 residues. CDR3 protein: CASSLRLAGSSYNEQFF.